The rows below give T cell receptor beta chains drawn from one sample of a study of shared clonotypes between healthy human individuals. Clones were read by immunoSEQ multiplex PCR, and TCRdb kept only the in-frame ones, dropping some. This table holds about 1.5 million clones, under 99% found once. The specimen sequenced was naive CD4+ T cells sorted from blood. The receptors shown here come from a man aged 25-45 years in good health. Both conserved end residues are part of each CDR3. The D gene is left open where the match is weak. Not every row has a clone size; where given, it reads once, few, many or a size class.

clone_size j_call v_call d_call cdr3_length cdr3_aa cdr3_nt
- TRBJ1-5 TRBV9 - 14 CASSVSPVSQPQHF TGTGCCAGCAGCGTATCCCCTGTTAGTCAGCCCCAGCATTTT
- TRBJ2-1 TRBV4-2 TRBD2 16 CASSQDGAGAGAVQFF TGTGCCAGCAGCCAAGATGGAGCGGGAGCAGGGGCGGTGCAGTTCTTC
- TRBJ2-7 TRBV7-2 - 14 CASSLLLQSYEQYF TGTGCCAGCAGCTTGCTTCTTCAGTCCTACGAGCAGTACTTC
once TRBJ2-5 TRBV2 - 14 CASSEDRTQETQYF TGTGCCAGCAGTGAAGACAGGACCCAAGAGACCCAGTACTTC
- TRBJ1-5 TRBV28 - 14 CASSLTVWNQPQHF TGTGCCAGCAGTTTGACAGTATGGAATCAGCCCCAGCATTTT
- TRBJ2-7 TRBV4-3 - 14 CASSQVGRDYEQYF TGCGCCAGCAGCCAAGTAGGCAGGGACTACGAGCAGTACTTC
- TRBJ2-6 TRBV10-3 TRBD2 18 CAISESLAGALGANVLTF TGTGCCATCAGTGAGTCATTAGCGGGAGCTCTTGGGGCCAACGTCCTGACTTTC
once TRBJ2-1 TRBV6-1 - 14 CASRRQSSYNEQFF TGTGCCAGCAGGCGACAGAGCTCCTACAATGAGCAGTTCTTC
- TRBJ1-2 TRBV11-2 - 16 CASSSLRDVRPMGYTF TGTGCCAGCAGCTCCCTCCGGGACGTACGACCTATGGGCTACACCTTC
once TRBJ1-2 TRBV11-2 TRBD1 16 CASSSLTPDRVYGYTF TGTGCCAGCAGCTCTCTAACCCCGGACAGGGTGTACGGCTACACCTTC
- TRBJ2-7 TRBV28 - 15 CASSLPGQSSYEQYF TGTGCCAGCAGTTTGCCAGGCCAGAGCTCCTACGAGCAGTACTTC
- TRBJ2-3 TRBV5-4 - 13 CASSLEHQDTQYF TGTGCCAGCAGCTTGGAGCATCAAGATACGCAGTATTTT
- TRBJ2-2 TRBV10-3 - 13 CATSDVDTGELFF TGTGCCACGTCGGACGTAGACACCGGGGAGCTGTTTTTT
- TRBJ1-2 TRBV18 TRBD1 14 CASSPTGAADGYTF TGTGCCAGCTCACCGACAGGGGCCGCGGATGGCTACACCTTC
- TRBJ2-5 TRBV4-3 - 15 CASSQRDRPQETQYF TGCGCCAGCAGCCAAAGGGACCGACCCCAAGAGACCCAGTACTTC
- TRBJ2-1 TRBV30 TRBD2 15 CAGGGREGWRNEQFF TGTGCCGGGGGAGGGAGGGAGGGATGGCGCAATGAGCAGTTCTTC
- TRBJ2-1 TRBV5-4 TRBD2 15 CASRSGLAGYNEQFF TGTGCCAGCAGAAGTGGACTAGCGGGATACAATGAGCAGTTCTTC
- TRBJ2-7 TRBV5-5 - 15 CATRTQSTSGYEQYF TGTGCCACCAGAACTCAGTCCACCTCGGGGTACGAGCAGTACTTC
- TRBJ2-7 TRBV6-5 - 14 CASSPGTYSYEQYF TGTGCCAGCAGTCCCGGGACGTACTCCTACGAGCAGTACTTC
- TRBJ2-1 TRBV29-1 - 15 CSVIVSLDAYNEQFF TGCAGCGTGATAGTTTCACTAGACGCCTACAATGAGCAGTTCTTC
- TRBJ2-7 TRBV7-8 - 14 CASSLGERDYEQYF TGTGCCAGCAGCTTAGGCGAACGGGACTACGAGCAGTACTTC
- TRBJ1-2 TRBV19 - 11 CASRAGGGYTF TGTGCCAGTAGGGCAGGAGGAGGCTACACCTTC
- TRBJ2-7 TRBV7-2 - 14 CASSFPREPYEQYF TGTGCCAGCAGCTTCCCACGAGAGCCCTACGAGCAGTACTTC
- TRBJ2-3 TRBV25-1 TRBD2 15 CASRSSGSRTDTQYF TGTGCCAGCAGGAGTAGCGGGAGTAGGACAGATACGCAGTATTTT
- TRBJ2-7 TRBV28 - 12 CASSLTPQQQYF TGTGCCAGCAGCCTTACCCCCCAACAGCAGTACTTC
- TRBJ2-6 TRBV9 - 17 CASSVFGRFSGANVLTF TGTGCCAGCAGCGTATTTGGCAGGTTCTCTGGGGCCAACGTCCTGACTTTC
- TRBJ2-1 TRBV9 TRBD2 16 CASSVGSAGDPNEQFF TGTGCCAGCAGCGTAGGGTCGGCGGGAGACCCTAATGAGCAGTTCTTC
- TRBJ2-2 TRBV19 - 12 CASSIRTGELFF TGTGCCAGTAGTATACGGACGGGAGAACTGTTTTTT
- TRBJ2-1 TRBV27 - 11 CASSLFNEQFF TGTGCCAGCAGTTTATTCAATGAGCAGTTCTTC
- TRBJ2-1 TRBV19 - 14 CASKERSSYNEQFF TGTGCCAGTAAAGAGCGTAGCTCCTACAATGAGCAGTTCTTC
- TRBJ2-1 TRBV7-8 - 15 CASSLARTRAGEQFF TGTGCCAGCAGCTTAGCCCGGACCCGGGCTGGTGAGCAGTTCTTC
- TRBJ2-1 TRBV27 - 20 CASSPEKIALTTSYYNEQFF TGTGCCAGCAGTCCGGAGAAGATAGCACTAACTACCTCGTACTACAATGAGCAGTTCTTC
- TRBJ2-2 TRBV25-1 TRBD2 15 CASSESGLARSRLFF TGTGCCAGCAGTGAATCAGGACTAGCGCGTAGTCGGCTGTTTTTT
- TRBJ2-7 TRBV14 - 15 CASRLTGSGAYEQYF TGTGCCAGCAGACTCACAGGGTCGGGCGCCTACGAGCAGTACTTC
- TRBJ2-3 TRBV7-8 - 16 CASSQERRRVKDTQYF TGTGCCAGCAGCCAAGAGAGGCGGCGGGTCAAAGATACGCAGTATTTT
- TRBJ2-6 TRBV6-5 TRBD2 15 CASKLAGAGANVLTF TGTGCCAGCAAACTAGCGGGAGCCGGGGCCAACGTCCTGACTTTC
once TRBJ2-1 TRBV29-1 - 14 CSVRTRLGYNEQFF TGCAGCGTTCGCACCCGACTTGGATACAATGAGCAGTTCTTC
once TRBJ2-1 TRBV7-9 TRBD2 16 CASSLFAGVSYNEQFF TGTGCCAGCAGCCTTTTCGCGGGGGTGTCCTACAATGAGCAGTTCTTC
- TRBJ2-1 TRBV6-6 TRBD1 15 CASTRTGLSYNEQFF TGTGCCAGCACCCGGACAGGACTCTCCTACAATGAGCAGTTCTTC
- TRBJ2-1 TRBV5-1 - 16 CASSLKGTLSYNEQFF TGCGCCAGCAGCTTGAAAGGGACTCTCAGTTACAATGAGCAGTTCTTC
- TRBJ1-5 TRBV10-3 TRBD1 17 CAISESGTGDSNQPQHF TGTGCCATCAGTGAGTCTGGGACAGGGGATAGCAATCAGCCCCAGCATTTT
- TRBJ2-7 TRBV28 - 17 CASSTLSGRDWAYEQYF TGTGCCAGCAGTACATTATCCGGCCGGGACTGGGCCTACGAGCAGTACTTC
- TRBJ2-7 TRBV5-1 TRBD1 14 CASSMDRGLDEQYF TGCGCCAGCAGCATGGACAGGGGGCTCGACGAGCAGTACTTC
- TRBJ1-1 TRBV7-2 TRBD1 18 CASSLFGGQGAQNTEAFF TGTGCCAGCAGCTTATTTGGGGGACAGGGGGCTCAGAACACTGAAGCTTTCTTT
once TRBJ2-3 TRBV7-2 - 17 CASSLSPWAGSTDTQYF TGTGCCAGCAGCTTATCCCCATGGGCGGGTAGCACAGATACGCAGTATTTT
- TRBJ2-7 TRBV7-6 - 12 CASSLQTYEQYF TGTGCCAGCAGCTTACAGACCTACGAGCAGTACTTC
- TRBJ2-1 TRBV2 - 13 CASSYTSLTEQFF TGTGCCAGCAGTTATACTAGCCTCACTGAGCAGTTCTTC
- TRBJ2-6 TRBV19 - 15 CASSKAVSGANVLTF TGTGCCAGTAGTAAGGCGGTCTCTGGGGCCAACGTCCTGACTTTC
- TRBJ1-2 TRBV5-1 - 14 CASRETAGYDGYTF TGCGCCAGCAGGGAGACTGCAGGATATGATGGCTACACCTTC
- TRBJ2-5 TRBV25-1 - 13 CASSGRVLETQYF TGTGCCAGCAGTGGCAGGGTGCTAGAGACCCAGTACTTC
- TRBJ2-7 TRBV5-1 - 13 CASSLDGFYEQYF TGCGCCAGCAGCTTGGACGGCTTCTACGAGCAGTACTTC
- TRBJ1-1 TRBV5-1 - 15 CASSSSGTVKTEAFF TGCGCCAGCAGCTCATCCGGGACGGTGAAGACTGAAGCTTTCTTT
once TRBJ2-7 TRBV7-9 TRBD1 15 CASSPRDRGSYEQYF TGTGCCAGCAGCCCCCGGGACAGGGGTAGCTACGAGCAGTACTTC